A single sample is the source of the 12 T cell receptor beta chains below, sequenced in a study of T cells after yellow fever vaccination. In TCRdb, the 5' RACE reads were re-called with MiXCR into one record per CDR3 protein. This table has fewer than 350,000 distinct CDR3 sequences, around 4% appearing once. The sample was PBMCs, taken on the day of the yellow fever booster vaccination. The origin of the receptors is a man between 18 and 29 years old who received the YFV17D yellow fever vaccine.

The chain recombines TRBV20-1 with TRBJ2-3; possibly TRBD2 for D (6 bases). Looked up from germline, CDR1 is DFQATT and CDR2 is SNEGSKA (reference sequence). V was cut by 4 bases and J by 4 bases, with 24 bases left in between. CDR3 length: 17 amino acids. The CDR3: CSANNLRRGALADTQYF. The CDR3 coding sequence is TGCAGTGCTAATAACCTCCGGAGGGGAGCTTTAGCAGATACGCAGTATTTT.

In its sample, this clonotype was seen many times. This chain connects TRBV6-5 to TRBJ2-1; D gene uncertain. Germline V gene lookup returns CDR1 MNHEY and CDR2 SVGAGI. Trimming took 2 bases from V and 7 from J, leaving 3 bases between them. The CDR3 totals 11 residues. The CDR3 loop reads CASSYLNEQFF. In nucleotides, the CDR3 is TGTGCCAGCAGTTACCTAAATGAGCAGTTCTTC.

This clonotype has a count of ten or more. In DNA form, the CDR3 reads TGTGCCAGCAGTAACGGGCGAAGTAGCAAGTACTTC. Translated: CASSNGRSSKYF. The chain couples TRBV12-3 or TRBV12-4 to TRBJ2-5; the D is unclear. V was clipped by 5 bases and J by 12 bases, with 16 bases between them. The CDR3 covers 12 residues.

This clonotype has ten or more counts. The chain employs TRBV25-1 and TRBJ2-1; D gene unclear. The CDR3 runs to 11 residues. V dropped 3 bases and J dropped 7 bases, with 4 bases sitting between them. Germline V gene data show CDR1 as MGHDK and CDR2 as SYGVNS. The CDR3 bases are TGTGCCAGCAGTGAGGGAAATGAGCAGTTCTTC. It codes for CASSEGNEQFF.

This clonotype was picked up many times. The chain carries TRBV29-1 and TRBJ2-1; D uncertain. CDR1 is SQVTM and CDR2 is ANQGSEA in the germline V gene. The V end lost 7 bases, the J end lost 0 bases, and 4 bases lay between the germline ends. The CDR3 runs to 11 residues. The CDR3 spells CSGISYNEQFF. The CDR3 DNA sequence: TGCAGCGGAATCTCCTACAATGAGCAGTTCTTC.

The sample holds many counts of this clonotype. The chain employs TRBV12-3 or TRBV12-4 and TRBJ2-1; unclear D gene. This CDR3 spans 14 amino acids. V was trimmed by 3 bases and J by 2 bases, leaving 8 bases between them. The CDR3 spells CASSFVNTYNEQFF. Written as DNA, the CDR3 is TGTGCCAGCAGTTTTGTGAATACCTACAATGAGCAGTTCTTC.

The CDR3 reads CASSLGTSGGANTDTQYF. In DNA, the CDR3 is TGTGCCAGCAGCCTCGGGACTAGCGGGGGGGCGAACACAGATACGCAGTATTTT. The rearrangement links TRBV13 to TRBJ2-3; 16 nucleotides match TRBD2. Germline loops: CDR1 PRHDT, CDR2 FYEKMQ (reference sequence). With V trimmed by 5 bases and J by 2 bases, 7 bases remained unmatched. The CDR3 is 18 residues long.

In this sample, this clonotype turned up a few times. This chain links TRBV6-4 with TRBJ2-2; no definite D call. The germline V gene encodes CDR1 MRHNA and CDR2 SNTAGT. V was pared by 4 bases and J by 0 bases, with 6 bases between. This CDR3 has 14 amino acids. The CDR3 spells CASSVQPNTGELFF. The CDR3 nucleotides read TGTGCCAGCAGTGTACAGCCGAACACCGGGGAGCTGTTTTTT.

This clonotype was counted ten times or more. The chain is built from TRBV7-8 and TRBJ2-7, with D unclear. Germline V lookup: CDR1 SGHVS, CDR2 FQNEAQ. CDR3 length: 14 residues. The V end lost 1 base, the J end lost 4 bases, and 11 bases lay between the germline ends. In DNA form, the CDR3 reads TGTGCCAGCAGCTTAGGTCCAGGCCTATACGAGCAGTACGTC. Translating gives CASSLGPGLYEQYV.

This clonotype came up a few times. The rearrangement joins TRBV19 to TRBJ2-7; a possible D gene is TRBD1 (6 bases). This CDR3 is built from 11 residues. V lost 7 bases and J lost 6, with 10 bases in between. Germline values: CDR1 LNHDA, CDR2 SQIVND (reference sequence). For the CDR3, the DNA is TGTGCCAGTACACAGGGCTTCGAGCAGTACTTC. Its protein is CASTQGFEQYF.

This clonotype occurred a few times. The chain combines TRBV7-9 with TRBJ2-4; TRBD2 aligns across 14 bases. With 1 base clipped from V and 5 bases from J, the junction kept 4 bases outside the gene matches. The CDR3 sequence is 17 residues long. Per germline, CDR1 SEHNR and CDR2 FQNEAQ (reference sequence). Here the CDR3 DNA reads TGTGCCAGCAGCTTAGGCGGACTAGCGGGGGGCGAAAACATTCAGTACTTC. Translation: CASSLGGLAGGENIQYF.

The chain is built from TRBV27 and TRBJ1-5; TRBD1 aligns across 10 bases. Germline V gene data show CDR1 as MNHEY and CDR2 as SMNVEV (reference sequence). The CDR3 loop spans 15 amino acids. Unmatched junction bases numbered 3, after V lost 2 bases and J lost 5 bases. The DNA of the CDR3 is TGTGCCAGCAGTTTAGGGACAGGGGTGGATCAGCCCCAGCATTTT. It specifies CASSLGTGVDQPQHF.